The rows below give T cell receptor beta chains drawn from one sample of a study of post-analysis software for immune sequencing data. TCRdb re-called the PCR reads with MiXCR, one entry per CDR3 protein. Of 750,000 to 950,000 distinct CDR3 sequences listed, about 50% are singletons. Sequencing was done on a sample of blood. Source of these receptors: a girl aged 5 to 17 with multiple sclerosis. Both conserved end residues are part of each CDR3.

TRBJ2-4 TRBV7-8 14 CASSLSRGLGIQYF
TRBJ1-2 TRBV25-1 13 CASSELDRGGYTF
TRBJ2-3 TRBV29-1 15 CSVDQPLRGTDTQYF
TRBJ2-1 TRBV20-1 16 CSARFRASGRYNEQFF
TRBJ1-5 TRBV7-6 15 CASSLSPEADQPQHF
TRBJ2-7 TRBV20-1 13 CSLKGQGNYEQYF
TRBJ1-1 TRBV10-3 15 CAISDGGSKFLGAFF
TRBJ2-4 TRBV20-1 12 CSANWVGNIQYF
TRBJ2-1 TRBV7-3 14 CASSSMTGYNEQFF
TRBJ2-3 TRBV12-3/TRBV12-4 15 CASRATRGKTDTQYF